A single sample is the source of the 18 T cell receptor beta chains below, sequenced in a study of shared T cell receptors in the human thymus. Assay: immunoSEQ multiplex PCR; the TCRdb copy retains only in-frame clones and omits some. The sample comprises about 660,000 clones, 88% of which are singletons, and 0.008% to 0.011% rests with the top ten. This same sample was also taken into another study, of human thymus T cells.

The sample taken for sequencing was thymocytes. The receptor source for this set is a boy under three years old with a congenital heart defect.

This chain links TRBV18 with TRBJ2-3; 7 bases fit TRBD1. This CDR3 is 15 amino acids long. V shed 4 bases, J shed 1 base, and the junction held 5 bases outside the gene matches. Germline loops: CDR1 KGHSH, CDR2 LQKENI. CDR3 sequence (DNA): TGTGCCAGCTCACGGGCCGGGACAGGCACAGATACGCAGTATTTT. This codes for CASSRAGTGTDTQYF.

This chain joins TRBV28 and TRBJ2-1, with 8 bases fitting TRBD1. Germline V lookup: CDR1 MDHEN, CDR2 SYDVKM. This CDR3 has 14 amino acids. V was clipped by 6 bases and J by 5 bases; unmatched bases: 6. CDR3 region: CASRGDRFHNEQFF. The CDR3 DNA reads as TGTGCCAGCAGAGGGGACAGGTTTCACAATGAGCAGTTCTTC.

This clone was found a few times. Here the CDR3 DNA reads TGTGCCAGCAGCCGGGACAGAGGAAACACCATATATTTT. It translates to CASSRDRGNTIYF. This chain joins TRBV6-1 and TRBJ1-3; 7 nucleotides agree with TRBD1. The CDR3 totals 13 residues. The germline V gene has CDR1 MNHNS and CDR2 SASEGT. J lost 4 bases, V lost 6 bases, and 3 bases had no gene match.

The chain links TRBV4-2 to TRBJ2-7, with 7 bases identical to TRBD2. CDR3 length: 17 residues. Germline V CDR1 and CDR2: LGHNA, YNFKEQ. The V gene end was trimmed by 4 bases and the J gene end by 1 base; junction bases not matched to a gene: 13. CDR3 region: CASSPHVWEGSSYEQYF. Written as DNA, the CDR3 is TGTGCCAGCAGCCCACATGTTTGGGAGGGATCGTCCTACGAGCAGTACTTC.

J is TRBJ2-7 and V is TRBV29-1; 9 bases match TRBD1. The CDR3 runs 13 residues. Per the germline V gene, CDR1 is SQVTM and CDR2 is ANQGSEA. V dropped 3 bases and J dropped 5; count of bases not matched to a gene: 5. This CDR3 reads CSVERTGVNEQYF. CDR3 DNA: TGCAGCGTTGAGAGGACAGGGGTGAACGAGCAGTACTTC.

The chain joins TRBV29-1 to TRBJ2-7; 10 nucleotides match TRBD2. Germline assignment: CDR1 SQVTM and CDR2 ANQGSEA. V lost 6 bases to trimming and J lost 5 bases; unmatched junction nucleotides: 7. The length of the CDR3 is 13 residues. CDR3 residues: CSVGSSGSHEQYF. CDR3 in DNA: TGCAGCGTCGGTTCTAGCGGGAGCCACGAGCAGTACTTC.

CDR3 bases: TGCGCCAGCAGCGATCAGACTCGTAGCACAGATACGCAGTATTTT. Translation gives CASSDQTRSTDTQYF. The genes are TRBV4-1 and TRBJ2-3; no clear D gene. The germline V gene encodes CDR1 MGHRA and CDR2 YSYEKL. The CDR3 length is 15 residues. V lost 5 bases to trimming and J lost 0 bases, with 12 bases between them.

The chain is built from TRBV5-6 and TRBJ1-2; possibly TRBD1 for D (5 bases). Germline V CDR1 and CDR2: SGHDT, YYEEEE. This CDR3 region has 15 residues. V was pared by 2 bases and J by 4 bases, with 15 bases between. CDR3 DNA sequence: TGTGCCAGCAGCTTCTACGGACAAGCCGGCTATGGCTACACCTTC. This translates into CASSFYGQAGYGYTF.

This clone was detected only a few times. The V and J genes are TRBV4-3 and TRBJ2-7, with 7 bases identical to TRBD1. V dropped 4 bases and J dropped 3; count of bases not matched to a gene: 9. This CDR3 has 15 residues. Germline CDR1 is LGHNA and CDR2 is YSLEER. The CDR3 sequence: CASSLGTDDGYEQYF. DNA of the CDR3: TGCGCCAGCAGCCTCGGGACAGACGACGGCTACGAGCAGTACTTC.

Here the CDR3 reads CASSLSAEGMSDTQYF. The CDR3 DNA follows: TGTGCCAGCAGCCTCTCGGCGGAGGGTATGTCAGATACGCAGTATTTT. The chain links TRBV5-5 to TRBJ2-3; tentatively, D is TRBD2 (6 bases). Trimming removed 4 bases at V and 4 bases at J, with 19 bases between. Germline values: CDR1 SGHKS, CDR2 YYEKEE (reference sequence). This CDR3 spans 16 amino acids. Full variable domain (rest looked up from reference TRBV5-5 and TRBJ2-3): DAGVTQSPTHLIKTRGQQVTLRCSPISGHKSVSWYQQVLGQGPQFIFQYYEKEERGRGNFPDRFSARQFPNYSSELNVNALLLGDSALYLCASSLSAEGMSDTQYFGPGTRLTVL.

This clone was seen more than once but under ten times. The CDR3 bases are TGTGCCAGCAGCTTGATCCGCTCTGGGGCCAACGTCCTGACTTTC. Amino acids: CASSLIRSGANVLTF. The rearrangement links TRBV5-4 to TRBJ2-6; D not resolved. This CDR3 contains 15 residues. Germline-derived CDR1 and CDR2 are SGHNT and YYREEE (reference sequence). V gave up 1 base and J gave up 0 bases, with 5 bases separating them. Full variable domain (outside the CDR3, taken from reference TRBV5-4 and TRBJ2-6): ETGVTQSPTHLIKTRGQQVTLRCSSQSGHNTVSWYQQALGQGPQFIFQYYREEENGRGNFPPRFSGLQFPNYSSELNVNALELDDSALYLCASSLIRSGANVLTFGAGSRLTVL.

This clone was seen once. V and J are TRBV4-1 and TRBJ2-1, with D maybe TRBD1 (6 bases). Germline V lookup: CDR1 MGHRA, CDR2 YSYEKL. CDR3 length equals 15 residues. V dropped 0 bases and J dropped 10 bases, with 16 bases sitting between them. CDR3 coding DNA: TGCGCCAGCAGCCAAGATTGGCCTCCCACAGGGGAGCAGTTCTTC. Its protein is CASSQDWPPTGEQFF.

The chain carries TRBV15 and TRBJ2-5, with 7 bases fitting TRBD2. Trimming removed 1 base from V and 5 bases from J; junction bases left unmatched: 16. CDR1 LNHNV and CDR2 YYDKDF come from the germline V gene (reference sequence). The CDR3 consists of 18 residues. The CDR3 region is CATSRGWKRGRLRETQYF. CDR3 bases: TGTGCCACCAGCAGAGGTTGGAAGCGGGGCCGCCTCAGGGAGACCCAGTACTTC. The whole variable domain, remainder taken from reference TRBV15 and TRBJ2-5, is DAMVIQNPRYQVTQFGKPVTLSCSQTLNHNVMYWYQQKSSQAPKLLFHYYDKDFNNEADTPDNFQSRRPNTSFCFLDIRSPGLGDTAMYLCATSRGWKRGRLRETQYFGPGTRLLVL.

The rearrangement uses TRBV4-3 and TRBJ2-7, with TRBD2 identical over 10 bases. The CDR3 contains 18 residues. The germline CDR1 and CDR2 sequences are LGHNA and YSLEER. J was trimmed by 6 bases and V by 1 base; bases with no gene match: 15. The CDR3: CASSQGASGSPPPGEQYF. The CDR3 region has the DNA TGCGCCAGCAGCCAAGGGGCTAGCGGGAGTCCCCCTCCTGGCGAGCAGTACTTC.

This rearrangement joins TRBV27 to TRBJ2-4; 7 bases map to TRBD1. Germline V lookup: CDR1 MNHEY, CDR2 SMNVEV (reference sequence). The CDR3 is made up of 18 amino acids. The ends lost 8 bases at V and 5 bases at J; junction bases unmatched: 21. The CDR3 DNA follows: TGTGCCAGCTCTCACAGGGGCCCACCCCGCCCCCCCCAAAACATTCAGTACTTC. Encoded protein: CASSHRGPPRPPQNIQYF.

This chain uses TRBV27 with TRBJ1-5; possible D gene TRBD1, 6 bases. The germline V gene has CDR1 MNHEY and CDR2 SMNVEV (reference sequence). The CDR3 has 15 amino acids. The V end lost 2 bases, the J end lost 7 bases, and 15 bases lay between the germline ends. The DNA of the CDR3 is TGTGCCAGCAGTTTACGGTGGTGGGGGCGGCAGCCCCAGCATTTT. It codes for CASSLRWWGRQPQHF.

The chain joins TRBV25-1 to TRBJ2-1, with 9 bases matching TRBD1. The CDR3 consists of 15 residues. V was clipped by 4 bases and J by 2 bases; unmatched bases: 3. CDR1 and CDR2 from the germline V gene are MGHDK and SYGVNS. The DNA for the CDR3 is TGTGCCAGCAGTGGGCGGGACAGGGCCTACAATGAGCAGTTCTTC. This sequence encodes CASSGRDRAYNEQFF.

CDR3 in DNA: TGTGCCAGCAGAAACGCAGTGACCGGGGAGCTGTTTTTT. This sequence encodes CASRNAVTGELFF. The chain joins TRBV6-5 to TRBJ2-2, with D hard to call. Germline CDR1 and CDR2: MNHEY and SVGAGI. The CDR3 sequence is 13 residues long. Trimming left V 6 bases short and J 5 bases short, with 10 bases between.